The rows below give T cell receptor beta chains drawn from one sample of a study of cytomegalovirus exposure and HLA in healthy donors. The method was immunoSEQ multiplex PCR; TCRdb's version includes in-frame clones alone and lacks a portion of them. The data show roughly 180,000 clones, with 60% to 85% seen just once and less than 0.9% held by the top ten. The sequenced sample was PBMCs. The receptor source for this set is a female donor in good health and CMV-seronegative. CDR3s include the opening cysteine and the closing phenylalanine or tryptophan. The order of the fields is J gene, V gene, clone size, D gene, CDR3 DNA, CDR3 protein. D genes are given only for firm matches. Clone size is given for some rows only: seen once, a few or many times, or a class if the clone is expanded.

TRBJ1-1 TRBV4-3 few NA TGCGCCAGCAGCCAACTCAGGAACCCGAACACTGAAGCTTTCTTT CASSQLRNPNTEAFF
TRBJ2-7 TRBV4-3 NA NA TGCGCCAGCAGCCAACACTCACAGGGTCCTGATGGAAGCGAGCAGTACTTC CASSQHSQGPDGSEQYF
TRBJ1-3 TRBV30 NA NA TGTGCCTGGAGCGTTTCGGGGGGAAACACCATATATTTT CAWSVSGGNTIYF
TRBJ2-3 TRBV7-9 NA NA TGTGCCAGCAGCTTAGGGGGGACAAAGGGAGATACGCAGTATTTT CASSLGGTKGDTQYF
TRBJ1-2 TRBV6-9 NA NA TGTGCCAGCAGTTATTTCGCATTCTTCGGAGGGGAAGCTAACTATGGCTACACCTTT CASSYFAFFGGEANYGYTF
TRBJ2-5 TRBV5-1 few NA TGCGCCAGCAGCTCGGCGGCTAGTGAAGACGAGACCCAGTACTTC CASSSAASEDETQYF
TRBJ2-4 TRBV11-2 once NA TGTGCCAGCAGCTTGGAGCTAGCCAAAAACATTCAGTACTTC CASSLELAKNIQYF
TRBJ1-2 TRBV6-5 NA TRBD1 TGTGCCAGCAAGAATACAGGGGGCGACTATGGCTACACCTTC CASKNTGGDYGYTF
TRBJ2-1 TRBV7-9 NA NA TGTGCCAGCAGCTCGTTAGGGGGTTTGGGGGATGAGCAGTTCTTC CASSSLGGLGDEQFF
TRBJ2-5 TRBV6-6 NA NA TGTGCCAGCAGTTCTTCCGGGGGGCCGTTGGAGACCCAGTACTTC CASSSSGGPLETQYF
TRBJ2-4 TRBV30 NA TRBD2 TGTGCCTGGAGTGTGGGGGGGGTCAAAAACATTCAGTACTTC CAWSVGGVKNIQYF
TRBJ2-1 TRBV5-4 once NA TGTGCCAGCAGCTTTGGGTTAGCGGTACTACCTACAATTGAGCAGTTCTTC CASSFGLAVLPTIEQFF
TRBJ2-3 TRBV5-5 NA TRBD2 TGTGCCAGCAGTTCTGACGCGGGAGGGGATACGCAGTATTTT CASSSDAGGDTQYF
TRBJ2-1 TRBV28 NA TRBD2 TGTGCCAGCAGTTTCAACCTCCGGACTAGCGGGAGCTCCTACAATGAGCAGTTCTTC CASSFNLRTSGSSYNEQFF
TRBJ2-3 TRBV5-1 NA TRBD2 TGCGCCAGCAGCTCTGGGACTAGCGGGGCGAGCACAGATACGCAGTATTTT CASSSGTSGASTDTQYF
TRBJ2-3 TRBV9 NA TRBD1 TGTGCCAGCAGCGTAGTAGGACAGGGGGCAGATACGCAGTATTTT CASSVVGQGADTQYF
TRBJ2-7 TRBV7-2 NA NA TGTGCCAGCCTGGAGGCTCCACCCGGCCACGAGCAGTACTTC CASLEAPPGHEQYF
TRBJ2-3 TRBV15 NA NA TGTGCCACCAGCAGACCCTCTCGGGGTAGGGCAGATACGCAGTATTTT CATSRPSRGRADTQYF
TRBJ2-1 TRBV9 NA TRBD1 TGTGCCAGCAACAGTAGGGACAGGTCCGACAATGAGCAGTTCTTC CASNSRDRSDNEQFF
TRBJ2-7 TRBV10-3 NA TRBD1 TGTGCCACGGAACATGAGGCAGGGGGCTACGAGCAGTACTTC CATEHEAGGYEQYF
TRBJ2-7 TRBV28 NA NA TGTGCCAGCAGTTTACCGGGGGACTACGAGCAGTACTTC CASSLPGDYEQYF
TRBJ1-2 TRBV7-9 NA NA TGTGCCACCGGGATAATCTCTCTTGGTTGGACCTTC CATGIISLGWTF
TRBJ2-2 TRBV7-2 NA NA TGTGCCAGCAGACCGAGGAAGGGAGGCACCGGGGAGCTGTTTTTT CASRPRKGGTGELFF
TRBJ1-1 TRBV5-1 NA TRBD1 TGCGCCAGCAGCTGGAGGCCTGGACAGGGGACTGAAGCTTTCTTT CASSWRPGQGTEAFF
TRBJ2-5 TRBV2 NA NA TGTGCCAGCAGTGATGAGGAAACCCAGTACTTC CASSDEETQYF
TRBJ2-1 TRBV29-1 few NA TGCAGCGTTGAAGATCAAACTCACCAGTTCTTC CSVEDQTHQFF
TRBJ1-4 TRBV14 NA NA TGTGCCAGCAGCCCCCGACAGGTTTCCCGGATCGAAAAACTGTTTTTT CASSPRQVSRIEKLFF
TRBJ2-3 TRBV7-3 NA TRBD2 TGTGCCAGCAGCTTCGGACTAGCGGCCACAGATACGCAGTATTTT CASSFGLAATDTQYF
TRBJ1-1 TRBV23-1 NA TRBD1 TGCGCCAGCAGTCAAGGACAGGGTAGCACTGAAGCTTTCTTT CASSQGQGSTEAFF
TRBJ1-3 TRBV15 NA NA TGTGCCACCAGCAGAGACTTTCCTTTACTCTCTGGAAACACCATATATTTT CATSRDFPLLSGNTIYF
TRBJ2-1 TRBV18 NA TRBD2 TGTGCCAGCTCACCAGCTAGCGGGGGATCCTACAATGAGCAGTTCTTC CASSPASGGSYNEQFF
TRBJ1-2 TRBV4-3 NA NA TGCGCCAGCAGCCAAGAAGCGCGGCAGCTTTATGGCTACACCTTC CASSQEARQLYGYTF
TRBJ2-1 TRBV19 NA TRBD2 TGTGCCAGTAGTATACCCCCCGCGGCTAGCGGGAGGAGCTCCTACAATGAGCAGTTCTTC CASSIPPAASGRSSYNEQFF
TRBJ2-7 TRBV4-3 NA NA TGCGCCAGCAGCCAAGACACAGTAACCTACGAGCAGTACTTC CASSQDTVTYEQYF
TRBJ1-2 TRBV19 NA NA TGTGCCAGTAGTCCCGAGTCCAACTATGGCTACACCTTC CASSPESNYGYTF
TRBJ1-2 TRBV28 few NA TGTGCCAGCAGTTTACGCAGGGCTGGCTACACCTTC CASSLRRAGYTF
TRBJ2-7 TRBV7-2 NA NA TGTGCCAGCAGCTTACCAGGGCCTTGGGAGCAGTACTTC CASSLPGPWEQYF
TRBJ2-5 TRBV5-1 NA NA TGCGCCAGCAGCTTCCGCGGCTGGTACCAAGAGACCCAGTACTTC CASSFRGWYQETQYF
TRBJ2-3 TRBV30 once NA TGTGCCTGGAGTCTGGGGGCGGTAGATACGCAGTATTTT CAWSLGAVDTQYF
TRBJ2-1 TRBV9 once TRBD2 TGTGCCAGCAGCGTTAGCGGGGGGATCGGGAATGAGCAGTTCTTC CASSVSGGIGNEQFF
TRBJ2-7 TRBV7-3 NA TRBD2 TGTGCCAGCAGCTCCACTAGCGGGGGTGCCTACGAGCAGTACTTC CASSSTSGGAYEQYF
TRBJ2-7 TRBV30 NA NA TGTGCCTGGAGTGTTCTTAGTTACGAGCAGTACTTC CAWSVLSYEQYF
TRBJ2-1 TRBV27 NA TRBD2 TGTGCCAGCAACGGGCGGGAGGAAGGCAATGAGCAGTTCTTC CASNGREEGNEQFF
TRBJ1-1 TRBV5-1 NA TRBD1 TGCGCCAGCAGAACCCAGGACAGGGTTGGTACTGAAGCTTTCTTT CASRTQDRVGTEAFF
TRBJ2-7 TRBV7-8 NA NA TGTGCCAGCAGCTTTACTCTGCGCGAGCAGTACTTC CASSFTLREQYF
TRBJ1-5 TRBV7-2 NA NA TGTGCCAGCAGCTTAGCGAGCAGGGTGGGTCAGCCCCAGCATTTT CASSLASRVGQPQHF
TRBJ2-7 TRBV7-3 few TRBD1 TGTGCCAGCAGCGAAAGACAGGGTCCCTACGAGCAGTACTTC CASSERQGPYEQYF
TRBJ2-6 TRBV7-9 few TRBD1 TGTGCCAGCAGCTTTAAGGGGGCGTCTAGAGGGGCCAACGTCCTGACTTTC CASSFKGASRGANVLTF
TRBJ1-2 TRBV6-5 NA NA TGTGCCAGCAGACGAGACAGCTATGGCTACACCTTC CASRRDSYGYTF
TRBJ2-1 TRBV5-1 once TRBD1 TGCGCCAGCCGACAGGGGTCCTACAATGAGCAGTTCTTC CASRQGSYNEQFF
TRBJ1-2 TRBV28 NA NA TGTGCCAGCAGGCCCTTGGGTAATCGAGGGAGGACTAACTATGGCTACACCTTC CASRPLGNRGRTNYGYTF
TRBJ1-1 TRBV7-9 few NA TGTGCCAGCAGCGGGCGCCGGGGGAACACTGAAGCTTTCTTT CASSGRRGNTEAFF
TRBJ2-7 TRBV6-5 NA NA TGTTATGTAGGGAATCCAACAGGCCACGAGCAGTACTTC CYVGNPTGHEQYF
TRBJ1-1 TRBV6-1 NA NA TGTGCCAGCAGAATATTGAACACTGAAGCTTTCTTT CASRILNTEAFF
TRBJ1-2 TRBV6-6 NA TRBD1 TGTGCCAGCAGTGCCACAGGGGCCGATGGCTACACCTTC CASSATGADGYTF